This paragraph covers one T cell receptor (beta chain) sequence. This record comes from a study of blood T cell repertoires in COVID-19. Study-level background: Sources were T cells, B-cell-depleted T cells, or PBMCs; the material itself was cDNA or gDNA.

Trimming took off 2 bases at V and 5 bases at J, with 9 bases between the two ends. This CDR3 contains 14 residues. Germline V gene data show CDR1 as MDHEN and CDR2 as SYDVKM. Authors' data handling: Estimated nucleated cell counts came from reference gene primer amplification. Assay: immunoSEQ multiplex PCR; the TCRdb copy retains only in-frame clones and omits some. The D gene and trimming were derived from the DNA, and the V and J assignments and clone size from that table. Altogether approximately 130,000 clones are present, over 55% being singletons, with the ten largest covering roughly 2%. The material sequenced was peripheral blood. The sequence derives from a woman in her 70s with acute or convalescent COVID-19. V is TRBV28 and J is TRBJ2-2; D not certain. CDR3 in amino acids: CASSLNRWTGELFF. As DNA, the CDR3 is TGTGCCAGCAGTTTAAACAGATGGACCGGGGAGCTGTTTTTT.